This T cell receptor beta chain was found in a study of CD8 T cells in ankylosing spondylitis. Findings of the study overall: The disease-linked clones had a CD8+ phenotype and low blood frequencies. What appeared characteristic of ankylosing spondylitis blood was a TCR beta motif of eight highly homologous variants. Disease-associated clones were reportedly significantly overrepresented in matched ankylosing spondylitis synovial fluid.

For TCR beta, libraries came from quantitative 5'-RACE with molecular barcodes. MiXCR, applied by TCRdb to the 5' RACE reads, yields one record per CDR3 protein. The sample has about 240,000 distinct CDR3 sequences, 20% to 30% seen once; the top ten hold less than 0.75%. The CDR3 spans 16 residues. V was pared by 6 bases and J by 12 bases, with 23 bases of the junction left unmatched. Germline V gene data show CDR1 as DFQATT and CDR2 as SNEGSKA (reference sequence). There are many counts of this clonotype. Its specificity is unknown. This chain joins TRBV20-1 and TRBJ2-1; 7 nucleotides align to TRBD2. The sequenced sample was blood, either unsorted or a sorted T cell fraction (not recorded which). The receptor comes from a male donor with ankylosing spondylitis or in good health (not recorded which). The CDR3 spells CSATPQQGSGLSWQFF. CDR3 bases: TGCAGTGCGACCCCCCAGCAGGGTAGCGGGTTATCTTGGCAGTTCTTC.